Reported below is one T cell receptor beta chain. This sample is drawn from a study of blood T cell repertoires in COVID-19. Study-wide context: Collection of acute and convalescent COVID-19 samples took place in the United States, Italy and Spain. T cells, B-cell-depleted T cells, or PBMCs provided the cDNA or gDNA that served as material.

Trimming at V came to 7 bases and at J to 5 bases, leaving 12 bases not matched to a gene. This CDR3 spans 16 amino acids. From germline, CDR1 is KGHDR and CDR2 SFDVKD. Original processing notes: Counts of nucleated cells, estimated from reference gene primer amplification, were obtained. Assay used: immunoSEQ multiplex PCR; TCRdb lists only in-frame clones, some missing. The V and J calls and clone size come from that table; D and trimming were worked out from the DNA. The table has hundreds of thousands of clones, roughly 86% seen once. The source of this sequence is a woman aged 50 to 60 who had recovered from COVID-19. The specimen was peripheral blood. The V and J genes are TRBV24-1 and TRBJ1-5, with 8 bases aligning to TRBD1. For the CDR3, the DNA is TGTGCCACCAGCATCGACCTCCAGGGGGCACATCAGCCCCAGCATTTT. Its protein is CATSIDLQGAHQPQHF.